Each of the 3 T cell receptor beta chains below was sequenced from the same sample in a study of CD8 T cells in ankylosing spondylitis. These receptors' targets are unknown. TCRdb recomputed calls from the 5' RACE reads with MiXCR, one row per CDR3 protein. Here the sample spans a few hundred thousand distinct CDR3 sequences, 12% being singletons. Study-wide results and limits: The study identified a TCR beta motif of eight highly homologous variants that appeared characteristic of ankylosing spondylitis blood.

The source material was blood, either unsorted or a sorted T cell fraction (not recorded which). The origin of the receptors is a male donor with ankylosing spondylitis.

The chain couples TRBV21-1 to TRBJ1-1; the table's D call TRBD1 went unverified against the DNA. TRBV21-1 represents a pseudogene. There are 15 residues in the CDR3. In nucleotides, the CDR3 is TGTGCCAGCAGCCCTTTTCCGGGGCTGAACACTGAAGCTTTCTTT. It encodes CASSPFPGLNTEAFF.

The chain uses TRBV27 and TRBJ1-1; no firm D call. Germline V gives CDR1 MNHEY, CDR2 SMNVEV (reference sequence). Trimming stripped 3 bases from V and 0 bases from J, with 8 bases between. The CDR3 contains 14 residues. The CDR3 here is CASSFRGMNTEAFF. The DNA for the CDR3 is TGTGCCAGCAGTTTCAGAGGGATGAACACTGAAGCTTTCTTT.

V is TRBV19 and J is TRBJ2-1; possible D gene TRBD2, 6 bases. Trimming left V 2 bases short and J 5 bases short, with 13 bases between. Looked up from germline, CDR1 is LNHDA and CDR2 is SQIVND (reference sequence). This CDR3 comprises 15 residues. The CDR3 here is CASSISLAIHNEQFF. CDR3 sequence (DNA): TGTGCCAGTAGTATATCTCTAGCGATCCACAATGAGCAGTTCTTC.